The 25 T cell receptor beta chains below all came from one sample that was sequenced in a study of shared clonotypes between healthy human individuals. Sequenced by immunoSEQ multiplex PCR; TCRdb stores in-frame clones only, minus some. The sample lists 2.3 million or so clones, over 85% occurring once. Material: naive CD4+ T cells from PBMCs. Subset given: CD45RA+ positively selected. These receptor sequences come from a man between 18 and 35 years old in good health. Some clones in this sample may be carry-over from other donors' samples.

The chain carries TRBV4-3 and TRBJ2-1; maybe TRBD2 (5 bases). Germline values: CDR1 LGHNA, CDR2 YSLEER. The V end lost 1 base, the J end lost 8 bases, and 21 bases lay between the germline ends. The CDR3 has 17 residues. The CDR3 nucleotides are TGCGCCAGCAGCCAAGGCCCACCGAAGCGGCAAGTAGATGAGCAGTTCTTC. This gives the protein CASSQGPPKRQVDEQFF.

This chain links TRBV28 with TRBJ1-5; no reliable D call. The CDR3 is 12 residues long. Germline V gene sequence: CDR1 MDHEN, CDR2 SYDVKM. CDR3 in amino acids: CAGGGGNQPQHF. The CDR3 DNA follows: TGTGCTGGAGGCGGAGGCAATCAGCCCCAGCATTTT.

The chain uses TRBV4-1 and TRBJ2-2, with D possibly being TRBD1 (6 bases). The CDR3 spans 14 residues. Trimming took off 4 bases at V and 6 bases at J, with 12 bases between the two ends. The germline V gene encodes CDR1 MGHRA and CDR2 YSYEKL. CDR3 residues: CASSLTGSPGELFF. The CDR3 DNA follows: TGCGCCAGCAGCCTTACAGGGTCCCCCGGGGAGCTGTTTTTT.

V is TRBV21-1 and J is TRBJ1-1; the D call of TRBD1 is as the table states it, not checked on the DNA. TRBV21-1 is noted as a pseudogene. CDR3 length: 16 residues. The CDR3 here is CASSILMDRGSTEAFF. The CDR3 DNA follows: TGTGCCAGCAGCATTCTCATGGACAGGGGATCCACTGAAGCTTTCTTT.

This clone was picked up one time. The chain has TRBV9 and TRBJ2-7; weak D call: TRBD1 (5 bases). Trimming took 3 bases from V and 0 from J, leaving 13 bases between them. CDR1 and CDR2 (germline): SGDLS, YYNGEE. This CDR3 contains 15 residues. CDR3 in DNA: TGTGCCAGCAGCGCCCAGGGTTCCCCCTCCTACGAGCAGTACTTC. Translating gives CASSAQGSPSYEQYF.

This clone was seen only once. This chain links TRBV6-5 with TRBJ2-3; D is ambiguous. CDR3 length: 15 residues. Germline V lookup: CDR1 MNHEY, CDR2 SVGAGI. V lost 2 bases and J 5 bases, leaving 14 bases between the germline ends. The CDR3 spells CASSYGVGYGDTQYF. The CDR3 coding sequence is TGTGCCAGCAGTTACGGGGTGGGGTATGGAGATACGCAGTATTTT.

This clone was observed once. This chain links TRBV18 with TRBJ2-3; 7 bases are shared with TRBD2. Germline V gene lookup returns CDR1 KGHSH and CDR2 LQKENI. This CDR3 spans 14 amino acids. Germline trimming cut 6 bases from V and 2 bases from J; bases unmatched to any gene: 5. CDR3 sequence (DNA): TGTGCCAGCTCCCTTCTAGCGGTCACAGATACGCAGTATTTT. This translates into CASSLLAVTDTQYF.

On this clone: This specimen includes other DNA sequences encoding the same CDR3. The chain recombines TRBV5-1 with TRBJ2-1, with TRBD2 matching over 13 bases. Germline CDR1 and CDR2: SGHRS and YFSETQ. The CDR3 is made up of 17 amino acids. Trimming removed 3 bases from V and 0 bases from J; junction bases left unmatched: 3. CDR3 region: CASSWGLAGSSYNEQFF. In DNA form, the CDR3 reads TGCGCCAGCAGCTGGGGACTAGCGGGGAGCTCCTACAATGAGCAGTTCTTC.

The rearrangement joins TRBV19 to TRBJ2-1; 10 bases are a match to TRBD2. CDR1 is LNHDA, CDR2 SQIVND, per germline (reference sequence). CDR3 length equals 15 residues. With V trimmed by 2 bases and J by 3 bases, 1 base remained unmatched. In DNA form, the CDR3 reads TGTGCCAGTAGTATACTAGCGGGAGACTACAATGAGCAGTTCTTC. This encodes CASSILAGDYNEQFF.

The chain has TRBV9 and TRBJ1-3, with TRBD1 as a possible D gene (5 bases). V shed 0 bases and J shed 8 bases, with 15 bases lying between them. This CDR3 has 15 amino acids. The germline CDR1 and CDR2 sequences are SGDLS and YYNGEE. The CDR3 DNA sequence: TGTGCCAGCAGCGTAGCTTTGTTAGGGGAGGACACCATATATTTT. Protein: CASSVALLGEDTIYF.

The chain combines TRBV30 with TRBJ2-2, with D maybe TRBD1 (5 bases). Trimming removed 7 bases at V and 3 bases at J, with 12 bases between. The CDR3 is 13 amino acids. The V gene's germline CDR1 is GTSNPN and CDR2 SVGIG (reference sequence). In DNA, the CDR3 is TGTGCCTCCCCCCGACAGTACACCGGGGAGCTGTTTTTT. This sequence encodes CASPRQYTGELFF.

The CDR3 bases are TGTGCCAGCAGTTGGACAGGGATAGCGGGACGGGAGCAGTACTTC. It is translated as CASSWTGIAGREQYF. The chain couples TRBV6-5 to TRBJ2-7, with D perhaps assigned TRBD1 or TRBD2 (8 bases each). CDR3 length: 15 amino acids. Trimming removed 4 bases at V and 7 bases at J, with 20 bases between. The germline gives CDR1 MNHEY, CDR2 SVGAGI.

A note on this clone: Additional DNA sequences in this sample encode the identical CDR3. This chain links TRBV5-1 with TRBJ2-2; D not certain. This CDR3 has 14 amino acids. CDR1 is SGHRS, CDR2 YFSETQ, per germline. The ends were cut back, 2 bases at V and 2 bases at J, with 7 bases in the middle. CDR3 residues: CASSLPRNTGELFF. CDR3 in DNA: TGCGCCAGCAGCTTACCGAGAAACACCGGGGAGCTGTTTTTT.

The V call is TRBV5-5, the J call TRBJ1-2, with no clear D. V lost 4 bases, J lost 4 bases, and 17 bases lay in between. The CDR3 extends over 15 amino acids. In germline, CDR1 is SGHKS, CDR2 YYEKEE (reference sequence). The CDR3 DNA sequence: TGTGCCAGCAGCCTCAGTGGTACCTTGCCCTATGGCTACACCTTC. It yields the protein CASSLSGTLPYGYTF. Using reference TRBV5-5 and TRBJ1-2 for the parts outside the CDR3, the full variable domain is DAGVTQSPTHLIKTRGQQVTLRCSPISGHKSVSWYQQVLGQGPQFIFQYYEKEERGRGNFPDRFSARQFPNYSSELNVNALLLGDSALYLCASSLSGTLPYGYTFGSGTRLTVV.

The sample holds one count of this clone. This sample includes further DNA sequences coding for the same CDR3. CDR3 region: CASSLGRETQYF. CDR3 in DNA: TGTGCCAGCAGCTTGGGGAGGGAGACCCAGTACTTC. The genes are TRBV5-4 and TRBJ2-5, with a weak D call TRBD2 (5 bases). This CDR3 has 12 residues. V was clipped by 0 bases and J by 5 bases, with 5 bases between them. The germline V gene has CDR1 SGHNT and CDR2 YYREEE (reference sequence).

The chain combines TRBV4-3 with TRBJ2-3; no clear D. Trimming took 0 bases from V and 4 from J, leaving 14 bases between them. CDR1 is LGHNA, CDR2 YSLEER, per germline. This CDR3 spans 16 amino acids. The CDR3 DNA reads as TGCGCCAGCAGCCAAGAGGCTATGGACCAGTCAGATACGCAGTATTTT. Encoded protein: CASSQEAMDQSDTQYF.

This chain connects TRBV2 to TRBJ2-1; 11 bases are a match to TRBD2. Looked up from germline, CDR1 is SNHLY and CDR2 is FYNNEI. With V trimmed by 4 bases and J by 3 bases, 5 bases remained unmatched. CDR3 length: 16 residues. The CDR3 coding sequence is TGTGCCAGCAGTGGAATGGGACTAGCGGACTACAATGAGCAGTTCTTC. Encoded protein: CASSGMGLADYNEQFF.

This clone was counted a few times. The chain recombines TRBV11-1 with TRBJ1-1; 9 nucleotides align to TRBD1. CDR3 length equals 14 residues. V was pared by 5 bases and J by 4 bases, with 5 bases of the junction left unmatched. CDR1 and CDR2 (germline): SGHAT, FQDESV (reference sequence). The CDR3 nucleotides read TGTGCCAGCAGCCCCCCGACAGGGGGCACTGAAGCTTTCTTT. Protein: CASSPPTGGTEAFF. Full variable domain (remainder filled in from reference TRBV11-1 and TRBJ1-1): EAEVAQSPRYKITEKSQAVAFWCDPISGHATLYWYRQILGQGPELLVQFQDESVVDDSQLPKDRFSAERLKGVDSTLKIQPAELGDSAMYLCASSPPTGGTEAFFGQGTRLTVV.

The genes are TRBV7-3 and TRBJ2-1; 14 nucleotides agree with TRBD2. The germline CDR1 and CDR2 sequences are SGHTA and FQGTGA. The CDR3 contains 18 residues. V trimming: 2 bases; J trimming: 7 bases; junction bases outside the gene matches: 10. DNA of the CDR3: TGTGCCAGCAGCTTAGGGACTAGCGGGAGAAGGGCCGGTAATGAGCAGTTCTTC. Protein: CASSLGTSGRRAGNEQFF.

This clone was detected a few times. The chain links TRBV19 to TRBJ1-2; D is ambiguous. Germline V gives CDR1 LNHDA, CDR2 SQIVND (reference sequence). The CDR3 consists of 11 residues. The V end lost 8 bases, the J end lost 0 bases, and 4 bases lay between the germline ends. CDR3 sequence (DNA): TGTGCCAGTGCATCTAACTATGGCTACACCTTC. This codes for CASASNYGYTF.

V is TRBV28 and J is TRBJ2-1, with D uncertain. Trimming took 5 bases from V and 4 from J, leaving 12 bases between them. The CDR3 consists of 14 residues. Germline CDR1 MDHEN, CDR2 SYDVKM. The CDR3 DNA sequence: TGTGCCAGCAGTCTAGATACTGGTTACAATGAGCAGTTCTTC. This codes for CASSLDTGYNEQFF.

The rearrangement uses TRBV5-1 and TRBJ2-7; weak D call: TRBD1 (6 bases). From germline, CDR1 is SGHRS and CDR2 YFSETQ. The CDR3 covers 15 residues. Trimming shortened V by 4 bases and J by 2 bases, and 16 bases separated the two germline ends. The CDR3 spells CASSPDRNRPYEQYF. The CDR3 bases are TGCGCCAGCAGCCCTGACAGGAACCGACCCTACGAGCAGTACTTC.

This chain links TRBV9 with TRBJ1-2, with 9 nucleotides matching TRBD1. The V and J ends lost 0 bases and 4 bases, in that order; junction bases with no gene match: 7. The germline V gene has CDR1 SGDLS and CDR2 YYNGEE. This CDR3 is 16 amino acids long. CDR3: CASSVDSGTGTYGYTF. The DNA for the CDR3 is TGTGCCAGCAGCGTAGACTCGGGGACAGGGACCTATGGCTACACCTTC.

The rearrangement links TRBV6-4 to TRBJ1-2, with D unclear. The CDR3 extends over 13 amino acids. V lost 2 bases to trimming and J lost 8 bases, with 12 bases between them. Germline CDR1 and CDR2: MRHNA and SNTAGT. Here the CDR3 reads CASSDRPSGGYTF. The CDR3 DNA sequence: TGTGCCAGCAGTGACCGCCCCTCGGGGGGCTACACCTTC.

The chain's CDR3 is CASRSMSYGYTF. As DNA, the CDR3 is TGTGCCAGCAGGAGCATGAGCTATGGCTACACCTTC. J is TRBJ1-2 and V is TRBV28; D is unresolved. CDR3 length: 12 amino acids. The V end lost 6 bases, the J end lost 4 bases, and 9 bases lay between the germline ends. Germline V gene lookup returns CDR1 MDHEN and CDR2 SYDVKM.